This T cell receptor (beta chain) was profiled in a study of control samples from healthy donors and cancer patients. Per germline, CDR1 LNHDA and CDR2 SQIVND (reference sequence). V gave up 9 bases and J gave up 2 bases, with 13 bases separating them. This CDR3 region has 13 residues. Clones were sequenced by immunoSEQ multiplex PCR, and TCRdb holds only the in-frame ones, with some missing. The sample has some 140,000 clones, 90% to 95% seen once. V and J are TRBV19 and TRBJ1-2; no reliable D call. Sequences were obtained from blood. The TCR originated in a middle-aged man in good health. Here the CDR3 reads CASHDLGNYGYTF. CDR3 bases: TGTGCCAGCCACGACTTGGGAAACTATGGCTACACCTTC.